What follows describes a single T cell receptor beta chain. Germline lookup yields CDR1 SGHAT and CDR2 FQNNGV. The CDR3 is 15 residues long. V lost 5 bases to trimming and J lost 7 bases, with 18 bases between them. These data are taken from a study of spatial heterogeneity in lung cancer. Noted time point: sample taken at primary tumor resection. Unsorted samples of tumor, nontumor lung or frozen PBMC had their whole RNA sequenced. Each TCR cDNA molecule bore a unique molecular identifier. TCRdb reanalysed the 5' RACE reads using MiXCR and keeps one entry per CDR3 protein. The sample comprises approximately 40,000 distinct CDR3 sequences, 7.5% of which are singletons, and 25% to 35% rests with the top ten.

Source: PBMCs, taken at surgery. The gene calls are TRBV11-2 and TRBJ2-1; the D call may be TRBD1 or TRBD2 (6 bases each). The clonotype comes from a male donor with early-stage non-small cell lung cancer. The chain's CDR3 is CASSPIRGLGNEQFF. The DNA for the CDR3 is TGTGCCAGCAGCCCGATTCGGGGGCTAGGTAATGAGCAGTTCTTC.